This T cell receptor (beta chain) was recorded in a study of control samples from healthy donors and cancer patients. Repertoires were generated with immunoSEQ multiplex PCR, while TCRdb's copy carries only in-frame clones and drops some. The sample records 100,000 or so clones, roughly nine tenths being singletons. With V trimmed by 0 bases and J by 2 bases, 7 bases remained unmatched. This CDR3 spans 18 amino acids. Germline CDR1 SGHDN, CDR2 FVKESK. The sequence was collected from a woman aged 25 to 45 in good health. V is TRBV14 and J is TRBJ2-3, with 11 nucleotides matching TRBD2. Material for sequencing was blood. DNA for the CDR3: TGTGCCAGCAGCCAAGAATACACTAGCGGGAGCCACACAGATACGCAGTATTTT. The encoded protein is CASSQEYTSGSHTDTQYF.